This T cell receptor (beta chain) was sequenced during a study of vaccination effects on CD4 cells after COVID-19 (dated by TCRdb to the early 2020s). Broadly, across the study: The ViraFEST assay stimulated PBMC with viral peptide pools and then used TCR sequencing to identify antigen-specific CD4+ T cell clonotypes by expansion. Post-vaccine samples across the study were collected a median of 72 days after the second dose, with a range of 14 to 241. Under 2.5 million PBMC per well were cultured with roughly 10 ug/ml peptides in IMDM containing approximately 4.6% human AB serum, approximately 10 IU/ml IL-2 and gentamicin. In both COVID-19 convalescent patients and infection-naive vaccine recipients, the study compared SARS-CoV-2 spike-specific CD4+ TCR repertoires from before mRNA vaccination with those from after it. Altogether, around ten COVID-19 convalescent patients and a few SARS-CoV-2-naive healthy vaccine recipients made up the full study. Cultures from other donors in the study were sequenced with the Oncomine TCR Beta short-read assay on an Illumina iSeq 100.

What the study reported, not specific to this receptor: Both infection-induced and vaccine-induced clones contracted markedly at late post-vaccination timepoints, which is consistent with waning T cell responses. Only a small number of convalescent patients were included, and no early post-infection timepoints were available, which limited the study. In healthy vaccine recipients, vaccine-induced clones were almost all SARS-CoV-2 mono-reactive, with only 1 of 255 being cross-reactive with common cold coronaviruses.

Regarding this clone: It lacks a known antigen. No much larger clone exists at a distance of one base, and base qualities are not known.

The receptor library was made with the immunoSEQ multiplex PCR assay. TCR beta CDR3 sequencing was performed on DNA from the cultured, isolated CD4+ T cells. The source study handled its data this way. Non-productive TCR sequences were removed and reads were trimmed to the CDR3 region, keeping CDR3s of at least 7 amino acids. The MANAFEST web app was used to pick out antigen-specific clonotypes by comparing their expansion in peptide wells with that in reference cultures. To be called positive, a clone needed expansion at FDR<0.05 compared with the reference and with all other wells, an odds ratio greater than 5, and a frequency greater than 0.1% in two replicate wells. A clonotype was defined as cross-reactive if the clonotype was significantly expanded both in SARS-CoV-2 spike wells and in at least one common cold coronavirus spike condition. CDR3 similarity was assessed by Levenshtein distance using the stringdist R package, and unrooted trees were constructed with ape in R 3.6.1. Not all clones reach the TCRdb copy of this immuneACCESS table, which keeps in-frame sequences only. Checked studies attribute under half of the gap to unresolved V genes and leave the rest unexplained. The V and J calls and clone size are taken from that table; D and trimming were inferred from the DNA. The sample data list about 40,000 clones, and around 73% of these were observed just once. The top ten hold about 7.7% of the sample.

Ends trimmed: V by 4 bases, J by 0 bases; bases unmatched to a gene: 1. The CDR3 runs 14 amino acids, cysteine and phenylalanine included. Solely the CDR3 DNA is kept, with 42 bases framed from the first base. Reading the germline V gene gives CDR1 SQVTM and CDR2 ANQGSEA. After around 10 days of culture, CD4+ T cells were isolated with the EasySep CD4+ T cell isolation kit. Participants received two doses of either the BNT162b2 or the mRNA-1273 mRNA SARS-CoV-2 vaccine. Negative nucleocapsid antibody results before and after vaccination confirmed that the healthy vaccine recipients had no prior SARS-CoV-2 infection. On days 3 and 7, half of the culture medium was replaced with fresh IL-2-containing medium. Each peptide stimulation condition was cultured in triplicate wells unless otherwise noted. PBMC were separated from whole blood using Ficoll-Paque Plus gradient centrifugation and were then either cryopreserved at -140C or used fresh. The QIAamp micro DNA kit was used to extract genomic DNA from the cultured CD4+ T cells.

This specimen consisted of CD4+ T cells from PBMCs cultured without peptide, obtained after COVID-19 vaccination. This sequence was found in a human donor who received a COVID-19 vaccine. The chain links TRBV29-1 with TRBJ2-2; TRBD1 agrees with 8 junctional bases. The CDR3 is CSVGGQANTGELFF. The DNA sequence follows: TGCAGCGTTGGGGGACAGGCGAACACCGGGGAGCTGTTTTTT.